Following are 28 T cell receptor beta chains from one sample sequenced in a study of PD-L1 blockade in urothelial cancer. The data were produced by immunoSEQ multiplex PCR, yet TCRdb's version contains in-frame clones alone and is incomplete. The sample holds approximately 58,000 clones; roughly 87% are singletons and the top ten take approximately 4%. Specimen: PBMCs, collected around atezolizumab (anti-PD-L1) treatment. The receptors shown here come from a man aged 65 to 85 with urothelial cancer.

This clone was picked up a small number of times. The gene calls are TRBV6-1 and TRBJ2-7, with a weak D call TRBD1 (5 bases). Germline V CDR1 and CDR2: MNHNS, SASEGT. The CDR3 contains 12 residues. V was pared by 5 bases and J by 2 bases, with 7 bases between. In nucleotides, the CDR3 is TGTGCCAGCAGTTTGACAGCCTACGAGCAGTACTTC. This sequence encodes CASSLTAYEQYF.

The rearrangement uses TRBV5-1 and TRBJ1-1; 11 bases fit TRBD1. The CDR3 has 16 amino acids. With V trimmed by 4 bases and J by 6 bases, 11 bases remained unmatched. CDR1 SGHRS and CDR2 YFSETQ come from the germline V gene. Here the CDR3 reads CASSPRTGGAGSEAFF. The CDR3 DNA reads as TGCGCCAGCAGCCCACGGACAGGGGGCGCGGGGTCTGAAGCTTTCTTT.

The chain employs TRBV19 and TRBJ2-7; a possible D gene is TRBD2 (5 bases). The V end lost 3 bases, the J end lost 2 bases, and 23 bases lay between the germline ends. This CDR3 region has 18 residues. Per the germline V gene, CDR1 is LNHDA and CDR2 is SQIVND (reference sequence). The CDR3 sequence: CASSIRQRTGGYPYEQYF. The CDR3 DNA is TGTGCCAGTAGTATCCGGCAGCGGACGGGCGGGTACCCCTACGAGCAGTACTTC. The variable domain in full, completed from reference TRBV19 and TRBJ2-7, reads DGGITQSPKYLFRKEGQNVTLSCEQNLNHDAMYWYRQDPGQGLRLIYYSQIVNDFQKGDIAEGYSVSREKKESFPLTVTSAQKNPTAFYLCASSIRQRTGGYPYEQYFGPGTRLTVT.

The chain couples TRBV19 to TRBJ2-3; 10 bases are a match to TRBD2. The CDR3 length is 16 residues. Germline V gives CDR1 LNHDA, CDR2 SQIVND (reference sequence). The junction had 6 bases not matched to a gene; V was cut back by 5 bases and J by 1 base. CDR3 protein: CASSPLAGDGTDTQYF. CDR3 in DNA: TGTGCCAGTAGTCCCCTAGCGGGAGACGGCACAGATACGCAGTATTTT.

As DNA, the CDR3 is TGTGCCAGCAGCGGAGACGCGGCACCCGAAGGAATAGAGACCCAGTACTTC. Its translation is CASSGDAAPEGIETQYF. The chain recombines TRBV5-4 with TRBJ2-5; the D is unclear. CDR1 and CDR2 (germline): SGHNT, YYREEE (reference sequence). V lost 4 bases, J lost 4 bases, and 23 bases lay in between. The CDR3 length is 17 residues.

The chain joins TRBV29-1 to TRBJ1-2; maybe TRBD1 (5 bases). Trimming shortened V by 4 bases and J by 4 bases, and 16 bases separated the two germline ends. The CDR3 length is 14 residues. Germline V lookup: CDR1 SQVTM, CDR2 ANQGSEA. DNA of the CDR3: TGCAGCGTTGTACCTCAGGGTAGGGCCTATGGCTACACCTTC. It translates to CSVVPQGRAYGYTF.

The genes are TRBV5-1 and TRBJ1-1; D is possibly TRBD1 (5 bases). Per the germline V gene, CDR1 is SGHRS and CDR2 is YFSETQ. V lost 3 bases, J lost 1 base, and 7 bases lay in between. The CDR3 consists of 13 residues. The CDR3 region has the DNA TGCGCCAGCAGCTCCGGACAGAACACTGAAGCTTTCTTT. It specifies CASSSGQNTEAFF.

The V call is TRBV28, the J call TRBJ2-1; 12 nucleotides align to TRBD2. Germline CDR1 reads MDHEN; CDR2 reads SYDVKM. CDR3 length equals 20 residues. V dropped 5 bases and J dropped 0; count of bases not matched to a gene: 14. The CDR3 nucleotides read TGTGCCAGCAGTGCCGCTAGCGGGAGGGCCTCGGGGGGCTCCTACAATGAGCAGTTCTTC. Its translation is CASSAASGRASGGSYNEQFF.

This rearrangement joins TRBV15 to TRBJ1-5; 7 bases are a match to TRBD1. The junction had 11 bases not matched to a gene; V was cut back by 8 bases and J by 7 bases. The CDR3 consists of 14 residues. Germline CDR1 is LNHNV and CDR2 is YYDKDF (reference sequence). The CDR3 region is CATADTPGGQPQHF. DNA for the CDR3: TGTGCCACCGCGGACACCCCAGGGGGGCAGCCCCAGCATTTT.

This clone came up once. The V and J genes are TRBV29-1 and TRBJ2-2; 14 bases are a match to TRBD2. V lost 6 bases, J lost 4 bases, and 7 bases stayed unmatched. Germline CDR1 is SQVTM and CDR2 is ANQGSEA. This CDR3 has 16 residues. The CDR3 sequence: CSVKGLAGARTGELFF. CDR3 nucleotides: TGCAGCGTGAAGGGACTAGCGGGAGCTCGCACCGGGGAGCTGTTTTTT.

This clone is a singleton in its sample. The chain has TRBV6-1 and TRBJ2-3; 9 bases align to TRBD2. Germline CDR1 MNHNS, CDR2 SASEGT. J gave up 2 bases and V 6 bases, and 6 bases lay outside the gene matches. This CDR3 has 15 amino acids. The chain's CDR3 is CASSHSGSITDTQYF. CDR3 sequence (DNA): TGTGCCAGCAGCCATAGCGGGAGTATCACAGATACGCAGTATTTT.

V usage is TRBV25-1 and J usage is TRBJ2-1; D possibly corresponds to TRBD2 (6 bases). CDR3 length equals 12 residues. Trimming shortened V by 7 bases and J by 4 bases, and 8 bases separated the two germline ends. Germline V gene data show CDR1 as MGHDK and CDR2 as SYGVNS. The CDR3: CASTGGYNEQFF. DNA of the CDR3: TGTGCCAGCACCGGGGGTTACAATGAGCAGTTCTTC.

CDR3 DNA: TGTGCCAGCAGCTTCCGGACTAGCGGGAGCCCATCCTACGAGCAGTACTTC. Translated: CASSFRTSGSPSYEQYF. The chain recombines TRBV7-2 with TRBJ2-7, with 13 bases fitting TRBD2. J gave up 1 base and V 3 bases, and 6 bases lay outside the gene matches. Germline CDR1 and CDR2: SGHTA and FQGNSA. The CDR3 consists of 17 residues.

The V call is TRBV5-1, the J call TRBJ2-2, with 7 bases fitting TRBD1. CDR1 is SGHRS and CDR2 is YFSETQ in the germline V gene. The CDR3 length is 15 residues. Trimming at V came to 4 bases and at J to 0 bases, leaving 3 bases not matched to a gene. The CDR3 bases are TGCGCCAGCAGCCAGGGACAGCCGAACACCGGGGAGCTGTTTTTT. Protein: CASSQGQPNTGELFF.

CDR3 in amino acids: CASSYSRGASSYEQYF. For the CDR3, the DNA is TGTGCCAGCAGTTACTCCCGGGGAGCCAGCTCCTACGAGCAGTACTTC. The gene calls are TRBV6-5 and TRBJ2-7, with D perhaps TRBD2 (5 bases). The germline CDR1 and CDR2 sequences are MNHEY and SVGAGI. The CDR3 runs 16 residues. V gave up 0 bases and J gave up 0 bases, with 12 bases separating them.

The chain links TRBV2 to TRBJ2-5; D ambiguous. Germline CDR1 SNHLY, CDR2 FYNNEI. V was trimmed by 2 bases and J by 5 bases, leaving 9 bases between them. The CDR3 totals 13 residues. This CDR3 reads CASSEMRAETQYF. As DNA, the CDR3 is TGTGCCAGCAGTGAAATGCGAGCTGAGACCCAGTACTTC.

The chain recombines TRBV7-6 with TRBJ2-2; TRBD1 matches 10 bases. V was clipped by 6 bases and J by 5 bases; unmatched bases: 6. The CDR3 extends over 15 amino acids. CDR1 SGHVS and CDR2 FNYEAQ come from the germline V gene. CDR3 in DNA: TGTGCCAGCAGTCGGGACAGGGGAGGGACCGGGGAGCTGTTTTTT. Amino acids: CASSRDRGGTGELFF.

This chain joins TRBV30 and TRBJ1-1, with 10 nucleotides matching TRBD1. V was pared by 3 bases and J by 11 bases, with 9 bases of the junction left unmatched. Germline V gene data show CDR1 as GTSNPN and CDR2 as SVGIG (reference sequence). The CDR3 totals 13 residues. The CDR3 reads CAWSNRDRGTAFF. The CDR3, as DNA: TGTGCCTGGAGCAACCGGGACAGGGGAACGGCTTTCTTT.

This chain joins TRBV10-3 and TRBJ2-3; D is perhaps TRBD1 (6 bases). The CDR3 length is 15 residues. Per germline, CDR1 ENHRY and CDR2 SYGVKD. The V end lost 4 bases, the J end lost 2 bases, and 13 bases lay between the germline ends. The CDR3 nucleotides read TGTGCCATCAGTGGACAACAGGGAAACACAGATACGCAGTATTTT. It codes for CAISGQQGNTDTQYF.

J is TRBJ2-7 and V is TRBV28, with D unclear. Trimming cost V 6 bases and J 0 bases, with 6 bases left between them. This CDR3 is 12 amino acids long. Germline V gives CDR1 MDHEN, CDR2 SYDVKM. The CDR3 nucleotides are TGTGCCAGCAGCCCTACCTCCTACGAGCAGTACTTC. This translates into CASSPTSYEQYF.

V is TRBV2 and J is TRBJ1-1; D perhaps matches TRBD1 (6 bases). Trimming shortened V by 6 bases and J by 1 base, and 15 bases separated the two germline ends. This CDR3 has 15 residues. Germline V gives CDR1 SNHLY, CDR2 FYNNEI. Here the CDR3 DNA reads TGTGCCAGCAGGGAGAGACAGGTCACGAACACTGAAGCTTTCTTT. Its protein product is CASRERQVTNTEAFF.

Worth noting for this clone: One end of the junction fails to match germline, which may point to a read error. The CDR3 protein is CASSLSGDGTDTQYF. CDR3 nucleotides: TGTGCTAGCAGCTTATCCGGGGATGGCACAGATACGCAGTATTTT. J is TRBJ2-3 and V is TRBV7-7; tentative D call: TRBD2 (5 bases). The CDR3 has 15 amino acids. Germline V gene lookup returns CDR1 SSHAT and CDR2 FNYEAQ (reference sequence).

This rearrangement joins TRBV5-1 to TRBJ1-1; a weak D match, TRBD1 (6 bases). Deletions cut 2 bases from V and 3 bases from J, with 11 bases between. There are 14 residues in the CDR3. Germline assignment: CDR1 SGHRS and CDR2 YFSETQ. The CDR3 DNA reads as TGCGCCAGCAGCTTCGGGGGGCGCGACACTGAAGCTTTCTTT. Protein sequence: CASSFGGRDTEAFF.

CDR3 in amino acids: CASSSFRASGRVGTQYF. The CDR3 DNA reads as TGTGCCAGCAGCTCGTTCCGGGCTAGCGGGAGAGTGGGGACCCAGTACTTC. The chain uses TRBV11-2 and TRBJ2-5; 10 nucleotides agree with TRBD2. The CDR3 is made up of 17 amino acids. Trimming at V came to 4 bases and at J to 7 bases, leaving 15 bases not matched to a gene. Germline CDR1 SGHAT, CDR2 FQNNGV.

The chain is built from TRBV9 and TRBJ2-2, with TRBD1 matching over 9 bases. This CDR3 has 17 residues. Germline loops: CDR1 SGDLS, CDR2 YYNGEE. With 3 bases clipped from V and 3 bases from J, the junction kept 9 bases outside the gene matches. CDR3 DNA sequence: TGTGCCAGCAGCGGAAATTTGGACAGGGGAGACACCGGGGAGCTGTTTTTT. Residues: CASSGNLDRGDTGELFF.

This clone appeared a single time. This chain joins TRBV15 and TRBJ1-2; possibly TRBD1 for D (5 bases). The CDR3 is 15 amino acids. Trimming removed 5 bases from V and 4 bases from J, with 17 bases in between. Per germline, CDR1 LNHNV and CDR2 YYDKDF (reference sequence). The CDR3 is CATSFSDSKLYGYTF. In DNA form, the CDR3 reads TGTGCCACCAGCTTCTCCGACAGTAAACTCTATGGCTACACCTTC.

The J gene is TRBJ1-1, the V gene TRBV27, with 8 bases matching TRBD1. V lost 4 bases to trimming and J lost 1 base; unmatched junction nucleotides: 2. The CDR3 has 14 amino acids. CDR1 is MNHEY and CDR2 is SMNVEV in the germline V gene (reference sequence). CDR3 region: CASSYDRGNTEAFF. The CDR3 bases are TGTGCCAGCAGTTACGACAGGGGGAACACTGAAGCTTTCTTT.

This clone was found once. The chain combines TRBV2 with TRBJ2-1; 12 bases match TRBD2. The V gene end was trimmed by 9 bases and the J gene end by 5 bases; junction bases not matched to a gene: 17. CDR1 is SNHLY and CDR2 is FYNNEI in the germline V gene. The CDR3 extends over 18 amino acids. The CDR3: CARRTSGTMSRVDNEQFF. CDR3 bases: TGTGCCAGACGGACTAGCGGGACTATGAGCCGGGTTGACAATGAGCAGTTCTTC.